This T cell receptor beta chain was retrieved from a study of cytomegalovirus exposure and HLA in healthy donors. Study summary: The same platform as the approximately 640 first-cohort repertoires was used for the 95 to 150 validation repertoires, a later analysis reported. Study observations and caveats: Overall, roughly 150 TCR beta chains were annotated as cytomegalovirus-associated.

TCRdb keeps only in-frame clones here, not all; method: immunoSEQ multiplex PCR. The sample lists fewer than 65,000 clones; roughly 89% were seen once. Regarding this clone: Its antigen is not identified.

This receptor was obtained from a woman aged 18-29 years in good health and CMV-seronegative. The sample comprised PBMCs.

The CDR3 region has the DNA TGTGCCAGTAGTCCCTTTCAAGCGGGAGTAAGCTACGAGCAGTACTTC. Encoded protein: CASSPFQAGVSYEQYF. The J gene is TRBJ2-7, the V gene TRBV19; 8 bases match TRBD2. This CDR3 is built from 16 residues. J gave up 3 bases and V 5 bases, and 12 bases lay outside the gene matches. The germline CDR1 and CDR2 sequences are LNHDA and SQIVND (reference sequence).